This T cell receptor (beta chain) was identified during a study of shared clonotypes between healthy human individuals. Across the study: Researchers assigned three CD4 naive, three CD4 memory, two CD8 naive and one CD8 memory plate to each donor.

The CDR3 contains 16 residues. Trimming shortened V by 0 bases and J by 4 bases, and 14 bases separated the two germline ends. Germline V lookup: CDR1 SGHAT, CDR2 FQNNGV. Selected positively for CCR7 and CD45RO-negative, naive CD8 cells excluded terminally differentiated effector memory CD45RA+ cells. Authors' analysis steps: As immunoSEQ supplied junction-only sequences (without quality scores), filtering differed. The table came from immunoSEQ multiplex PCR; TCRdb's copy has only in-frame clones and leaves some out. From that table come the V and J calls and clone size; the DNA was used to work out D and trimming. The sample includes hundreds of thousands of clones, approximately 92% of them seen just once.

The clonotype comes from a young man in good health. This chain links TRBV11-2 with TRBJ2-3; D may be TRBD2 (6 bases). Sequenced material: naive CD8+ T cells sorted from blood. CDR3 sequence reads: CASSLEWTGEADTQYF. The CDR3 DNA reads TGTGCCAGCAGCTTAGAATGGACGGGAGAGGCAGATACGCAGTATTTT.